Listed here are 29 T cell receptor beta chains from one sample, sequenced in a study of blood T cell repertoires in COVID-19 (dated by TCRdb to about 2020). The library was produced with the immunoSEQ multiplex PCR assay. This is the immuneACCESS table as TCRdb keeps it, with only in-frame sequences that have V and J called. A part of the clones is gone; compared with another copy, unresolved V genes explain less than half, and the rest is unexplained. In this sample the table shows roughly 330,000 clones, roughly 90% of which occur a single time. Approximately 4% of the sample is taken by the ten largest. The sample consisted of peripheral blood. The source is a woman aged 50 to 60 with active or convalescent COVID-19.

The chain employs TRBV7-8 and TRBJ2-7; TRBD1 aligns across 12 bases. There are 14 residues in the CDR3. The germline V gene encodes CDR1 SGHVS and CDR2 FQNEAQ. V dropped 10 bases and J dropped 6; count of bases not matched to a gene: 10. CDR3 amino acids: CATKTGTGGLEQYF. CDR3 nucleotides: TGTGCCACCAAGACCGGGACAGGGGGCCTCGAGCAGTACTTC.

The chain joins TRBV19 to TRBJ1-5, with 7 bases lining up with TRBD1. CDR1 is LNHDA, CDR2 SQIVND, per germline (reference sequence). The CDR3 is 13 amino acids. Germline trimming cut 7 bases from V and 3 bases from J; bases unmatched to any gene: 3. The CDR3 is CASNTGANQPQHF. The CDR3 coding sequence is TGTGCCAGTAACACAGGGGCCAATCAGCCCCAGCATTTT.

The rearrangement joins TRBV5-4 to TRBJ1-1; 9 bases are a match to TRBD1. V shed 3 bases, J shed 5 bases, and the junction held 8 bases outside the gene matches. The CDR3 is made up of 15 amino acids. Germline assignment: CDR1 SGHNT and CDR2 YYREEE (reference sequence). The CDR3 region is CASSSTGGAGTEAFF. The CDR3 DNA reads as TGTGCCAGCAGCTCTACAGGGGGCGCGGGTACTGAAGCTTTCTTT.

The J gene is TRBJ1-1, the V gene TRBV6-5; no reliable D call. Trimming removed 6 bases from V and 11 bases from J, with 16 bases in between. The germline gives CDR1 MNHEY, CDR2 SVGAGI. This CDR3 contains 12 residues. The CDR3 DNA sequence: TGTGCCAGCAGCACTGACCAATTGAGGGCTTTCTTT. Its protein is CASSTDQLRAFF.

V and J are TRBV19 and TRBJ1-1, with D perhaps TRBD1 (5 bases). The CDR3 is 13 amino acids. From germline, CDR1 is LNHDA and CDR2 SQIVND (reference sequence). Trimming removed 7 bases from V and 11 bases from J, with 20 bases in between. The DNA for the CDR3 is TGTGCCAGTAAAGAACAGGATCTAAAGTGGGCTTTCTTT. Amino acid sequence: CASKEQDLKWAFF.

The rearrangement links TRBV7-2 to TRBJ1-1, with TRBD1 as a possible D gene (5 bases). V lost 1 base and J 7 bases, leaving 10 bases between the germline ends. Looked up from germline, CDR1 is SGHTA and CDR2 is FQGNSA. The length of the CDR3 is 13 residues. The CDR3, as DNA: TGTGCCAGCAGCTTAGACCCAGGGCATGAAGCTTTCTTT. It specifies CASSLDPGHEAFF. Variable domain in full (rest from reference TRBV7-2 and TRBJ1-1): GAGVSQSPSNKVTEKGKDVELRCDPISGHTALYWYRQSLGQGLEFLIYFQGNSAPDKSGLPSDRFSAERTGGSVSTLTIQRTQQEDSAVYLCASSLDPGHEAFFGQGTRLTVV.

The V gene is TRBV11-2, the J gene TRBJ1-1, with D tentatively TRBD1 (5 bases). CDR3 length: 15 amino acids. Trimming pared 1 base from V and 5 bases from J, leaving 14 bases between. Germline assignment: CDR1 SGHAT and CDR2 FQNNGV. The CDR3 sequence: CASSLVPAGRTEAFF. The DNA of the CDR3 is TGTGCCAGCAGCTTAGTCCCCGCGGGGCGTACTGAAGCTTTCTTT.

This sequence joins TRBV25-1 and TRBJ1-1; D gene ambiguous. The CDR3 contains 12 residues. Germline V gene data show CDR1 as MGHDK and CDR2 as SYGVNS. The ends were cut back, 5 bases at V and 4 bases at J, with 8 bases in the middle. The DNA of the CDR3 is TGTGCCAGCAGTCTCCGAGCCACTGAAGCTTTCTTT. Translated: CASSLRATEAFF. Drawing the rest from reference TRBV25-1 and TRBJ1-1, the complete variable domain is EADIYQTPRYLVIGTGKKITLECSQTMGHDKMYWYQQDPGMELHLIHYSYGVNSTEKGDLSSESTVSRIRTEHFPLTLESARPSHTSQYLCASSLRATEAFFGQGTRLTVV.

CDR3 sequence (DNA): TGTGCCTGGAGTGTGAATAGGGGCAGGTCGATTACCTACGAGCAGTACTTC. Translation: CAWSVNRGRSITYEQYF. This rearrangement joins TRBV30 to TRBJ2-7, with D possibly TRBD1 on 5 matching bases. The CDR3 contains 17 residues. Germline V gene data show CDR1 as GTSNPN and CDR2 as SVGIG (reference sequence). Trimming removed 0 bases at V and 2 bases at J, with 20 bases between.

DNA of the CDR3: TGTGCCAGCAGCCGGCCGGGACTAGCGGTGGAGGATACGCAGTATTTT. Its protein is CASSRPGLAVEDTQYF. The chain couples TRBV6-2 or TRBV6-3 to TRBJ2-3; TRBD2 agrees at 11 bases. The V segment lost 6 bases and the J segment 6 bases; nucleotides outside the gene matches: 11. This CDR3 contains 16 residues. Germline CDR1 is MNHEY and CDR2 is SVGEGT.

The genes are TRBV4-2 and TRBJ2-7; 11 bases line up with TRBD2. This CDR3 is built from 17 residues. Germline CDR1 reads LGHNA; CDR2 reads YNFKEQ. Germline trimming cut 0 bases from V and 6 bases from J; bases unmatched to any gene: 10. CDR3 DNA: TGTGCCAGCAGCCAAGAAATTAGCGGGGGGGCTATCCCCGAGCAGTACTTC. This codes for CASSQEISGGAIPEQYF.

Turning to this clone: The sample carries other DNA sequences with the same CDR3. V is TRBV6-2 or TRBV6-3 and J is TRBJ2-7; D possibly corresponds to TRBD2 (6 bases). The CDR3 consists of 14 residues. The V end was cut by 2 bases, the J end by 3 bases, with 11 bases between. Germline V gives CDR1 MNHEY, CDR2 SVGEGT. CDR3 coding DNA: TGTGCCAGCAGTTACGCGCGGGGTGTCTACGAGCAGTACTTC. Translated: CASSYARGVYEQYF.

The genes are TRBV5-6 and TRBJ2-5; TRBD2 agrees at 13 bases. V shed 0 bases, J shed 5 bases, and the junction held 10 bases outside the gene matches. Germline V gene data show CDR1 as SGHDT and CDR2 as YYEEEE. The CDR3 is 18 residues long. The CDR3 is CASSLVWTSGRNFETQYF. The DNA for the CDR3 is TGTGCCAGCAGCTTGGTCTGGACTAGCGGGAGAAATTTCGAGACCCAGTACTTC.

This clone showed up just a few times. The rearrangement links TRBV18 to TRBJ1-1; 8 positions match TRBD1. V dropped 3 bases and J dropped 8; count of bases not matched to a gene: 11. CDR1 is KGHSH and CDR2 is LQKENI in the germline V gene. The CDR3 contains 15 residues. This CDR3 is CASSPPGQASLEAFF. The CDR3 nucleotides are TGTGCCAGCTCACCCCCGGGACAGGCGTCTCTCGAAGCTTTCTTT. The complete variable domain, with remaining parts taken from reference TRBV18 and TRBJ1-1, reads NAGVMQNPRHLVRRRGQEARLRCSPMKGHSHVYWYRQLPEEGLKFMVYLQKENIIDESGMPKERFSAEFPKEGPSILRIQQVVRGDSAAYFCASSPPGQASLEAFFGQGTRLTVV.

The chain joins TRBV4-3 to TRBJ1-2; the D is unclear. The length of the CDR3 is 16 residues. Germline-derived CDR1 and CDR2 are LGHNA and YSLEER. The V gene lost 0 bases and the J gene lost 7 bases, with 18 bases spanning the gap. CDR3 DNA: TGCGCCAGCAGCCAAGAGGTGGGGAGGGTTAATGGTGGCTACACCTTC. Its protein product is CASSQEVGRVNGGYTF.

The chain uses TRBV2 and TRBJ1-2; D may be TRBD1 (5 bases). V lost 7 bases, J lost 6 bases, and 18 bases lay in between. From germline, CDR1 is SNHLY and CDR2 FYNNEI. CDR3 length: 14 residues. The CDR3 spells CASIPIRQGNGYTF. CDR3 nucleotides: TGTGCCAGCATTCCCATCCGTCAGGGTAATGGCTACACCTTC.

The J gene is TRBJ2-2, the V gene TRBV7-2, with 10 positions matching TRBD2. The germline V gene has CDR1 SGHTA and CDR2 FQGNSA. V trimming: 5 bases; J trimming: 4 bases; junction bases outside the gene matches: 7. This CDR3 contains 16 residues. The DNA of the CDR3 is TGTGCCAGCAGCCTAAGACCTAGCGGGGGCACCGGGGAGCTGTTTTTT. Residues: CASSLRPSGGTGELFF. Using reference TRBV7-2 and TRBJ2-2 for the parts outside the CDR3, the full variable domain is GAGVSQSPSNKVTEKGKDVELRCDPISGHTALYWYRQSLGQGLEFLIYFQGNSAPDKSGLPSDRFSAERTGGSVSTLTIQRTQQEDSAVYLCASSLRPSGGTGELFFGEGSRLTVL.

The J gene is TRBJ2-7, the V gene TRBV28, with 7 bases lining up with TRBD1. V lost 6 bases and J lost 4; bases outside the gene matches: 9. The germline gives CDR1 MDHEN, CDR2 SYDVKM. This CDR3 comprises 14 residues. The CDR3 here is CASSLQGRNYEQYF. The CDR3 DNA reads as TGTGCCAGCAGCCTACAGGGGCGGAATTACGAGCAGTACTTC.

The chain's CDR3 is CASSQDSSGGNYGYTF. In DNA form, the CDR3 reads TGTGCCAGCAGCCAAGATAGTTCGGGGGGAAACTATGGCTACACCTTC. The gene calls are TRBV4-2 and TRBJ1-2; tentatively, D is TRBD1 (5 bases). Trimming pared 0 bases from V and 2 bases from J, leaving 13 bases between. The CDR3 runs 16 residues. Germline CDR1 reads LGHNA; CDR2 reads YNFKEQ.

The CDR3 sequence: CASSLTGVNTEAFF. The CDR3 nucleotides read TGCGCCAGCAGCTTGACAGGGGTGAACACTGAAGCTTTCTTT. The chain recombines TRBV5-1 with TRBJ1-1; TRBD1 matches at 7 bases. V lost 1 base to trimming and J lost 0 bases; unmatched junction nucleotides: 0. Germline V gene data show CDR1 as SGHRS and CDR2 as YFSETQ. CDR3 length equals 14 residues. Full variable domain (missing parts from reference TRBV5-1 and TRBJ1-1): KAGVTQTPRYLIKTRGQQVTLSCSPISGHRSVSWYQQTPGQGLQFLFEYFSETQRNKGNFPGRFSGRQFSNSRSEMNVSTLELGDSALYLCASSLTGVNTEAFFGQGTRLTVV.

This clone has just one count. The chain employs TRBV11-2 and TRBJ1-6, with D possibly TRBD1 on 5 matching bases. This CDR3 is 14 amino acids long. Looked up from germline, CDR1 is SGHAT and CDR2 is FQNNGV. Trimming took off 6 bases at V and 7 bases at J, with 13 bases between the two ends. Here the CDR3 reads CASSSAWGNSPLHF. The CDR3 DNA follows: TGTGCCAGCAGTTCAGCGTGGGGCAATTCACCCCTCCACTTT.

The CDR3 DNA sequence: TGTGCCTGGAGCGCACTAACCGGGGAGCTGTTTTTT. This translates into CAWSALTGELFF. V is TRBV30 and J is TRBJ2-2; no clear D. The CDR3 loop spans 12 amino acids. Trimming pared 3 bases from V and 5 bases from J, leaving 7 bases between. The germline V gene has CDR1 GTSNPN and CDR2 SVGIG (reference sequence).

CDR3 nucleotide sequence: TGTGCCACCAGCCCACGGGGGGGACAGGGGGCCTATGGCTACACCTTC. The encoded protein is CATSPRGGQGAYGYTF. The chain employs TRBV15 and TRBJ1-2, with 12 nucleotides matching TRBD1. The CDR3 runs to 16 residues. V was clipped by 5 bases and J by 4 bases; unmatched bases: 8. Per germline, CDR1 LNHNV and CDR2 YYDKDF (reference sequence).

The chain carries TRBV7-2 and TRBJ1-2; D possibly corresponds to TRBD1 (6 bases). The CDR3 has 15 amino acids. V lost 2 bases and J lost 7, with 17 bases in between. Per germline, CDR1 SGHTA and CDR2 FQGNSA. The CDR3 nucleotides read TGTGCCAGCAGCTTAACGACAGGCGGGCTAGGTGGCTACACCTTC. Protein sequence: CASSLTTGGLGGYTF.

The table lists this clone with a count of one. This chain links TRBV2 with TRBJ2-5; 7 nucleotides match TRBD1. J gave up 2 bases and V 5 bases, and 8 bases lay outside the gene matches. There are 15 residues in the CDR3. CDR1 SNHLY and CDR2 FYNNEI come from the germline V gene. The CDR3, as DNA: TGTGCCAGCAGTCGACAGGGAACCGTTCAAGAGACCCAGTACTTC. This encodes CASSRQGTVQETQYF.

This clone has just one count. The chain joins TRBV2 to TRBJ2-1, with a weak D call TRBD2 (6 bases). The CDR3 runs 12 residues. CDR1 SNHLY and CDR2 FYNNEI come from the germline V gene. With 7 bases removed from V and 7 bases from J, the gap between germline ends came to 11 bases. CDR3 residues: CASTISGNEQFF. The CDR3 bases are TGTGCCAGCACCATTAGCGGTAATGAGCAGTTCTTC.

V usage is TRBV2 and J usage is TRBJ1-5; TRBD1 matches 7 bases. The germline V gene has CDR1 SNHLY and CDR2 FYNNEI. Trimming at V came to 7 bases and at J to 5 bases, leaving 8 bases not matched to a gene. There are 14 residues in the CDR3. Here the CDR3 DNA reads TGTGCCAGCAAAGGGGGCCTCCCCCATCAGCCCCAGCATTTT. Encoded protein: CASKGGLPHQPQHF.

The genes are TRBV5-1 and TRBJ2-7; TRBD1 is a possible D gene (6 bases). Germline V gene lookup returns CDR1 SGHRS and CDR2 YFSETQ. V dropped 5 bases and J dropped 0 bases, with 15 bases sitting between them. The CDR3 contains 15 residues. CDR3: CASSFYTGSSYEQYF. The CDR3 DNA is TGCGCCAGCAGTTTTTATACAGGGAGCTCCTACGAGCAGTACTTC.

The chain is built from TRBV19 and TRBJ2-5, with TRBD1 identical over 8 bases. CDR1 is LNHDA, CDR2 SQIVND, per germline (reference sequence). V shed 6 bases, J shed 1 base, and the junction held 7 bases outside the gene matches. CDR3 size: 15 residues. The CDR3 sequence: CASRAGGAGQETQYF. The CDR3 region has the DNA TGTGCCAGTAGGGCAGGGGGCGCAGGCCAAGAGACCCAGTACTTC.